The 8 T cell receptor beta chains below all came from one sample that was sequenced in a study of human T cells and chemical hapten exposure. TCRdb re-derived calls from the RACE reads in MiXCR, one entry per CDR3 protein. The sample contains about 380,000 distinct CDR3 sequences, approximately 5% of which appear only once. Time point meaning: patch test 1, 2 weeks after DPC sensitization. Treatment given: therapeutic diphenylcyclopropenone sensitization with weekly scalp DPC. The sequencing used whole blood, collected in connection with sensitization to the hapten diphenylcyclopropenone (DPC). The source is a woman aged 50 to 60 with alopecia areata. Some clones in this sample may be carry-over from other donors' samples.

This clonotype has a count of ten or more. The V gene is TRBV20-1, the J gene TRBJ2-7; TRBD2 might be the D (6 bases). V gave up 3 bases and J gave up 6 bases, with 15 bases separating them. There are 13 residues in the CDR3. CDR1 DFQATT and CDR2 SNEGSKA come from the germline V gene (reference sequence). The CDR3 DNA sequence: TGCAGTGCTAGCGGGAGAGCTACTACCGAGCAGTACTTC. It is translated as CSASGRATTEQYF.

The chain carries TRBV9 and TRBJ2-7; 9 nucleotides agree with TRBD2. The CDR3 loop spans 14 amino acids. Germline assignment: CDR1 SGDLS and CDR2 YYNGEE. Trimming cost V 3 bases and J 1 base; bases outside gene matches: 2. CDR3: CASSASGVSYEQYF. CDR3 DNA sequence: TGTGCCAGCAGCGCTAGCGGGGTTTCCTACGAGCAGTACTTC.

This clonotype was seen ten or more times. This sequence joins TRBV12-3 or TRBV12-4 and TRBJ1-3, with 9 bases matching TRBD1. The CDR3 loop spans 17 amino acids. The junction had 14 bases not matched to a gene; V was cut back by 7 bases and J by 4 bases. CDR3 in amino acids: CASIDTGGGLRGNTIYF. The CDR3 nucleotides are TGTGCCAGCATTGACACAGGGGGCGGTTTAAGAGGAAACACCATATATTTT.

This clonotype was picked up many times. The chain uses TRBV29-1 and TRBJ1-4; D ambiguous. The V end lost 1 base, the J end lost 6 bases, and 9 bases lay between the germline ends. This CDR3 comprises 13 residues. Per germline, CDR1 SQVTM and CDR2 ANQGSEA. CDR3: CSVEGRADEKLFF. CDR3 DNA sequence: TGCAGCGTTGAAGGTCGGGCAGATGAAAAACTGTTTTTT.

Many counts were recorded for this clonotype. CDR3 nucleotide sequence: TGCAGTGCCGTGGGACTAGCGGGAGTCACAGATACGCAGTATTTT. Its protein product is CSAVGLAGVTDTQYF. V and J are TRBV20-1 and TRBJ2-3; 14 bases align to TRBD2. This CDR3 is 15 amino acids long. The trim removed 6 bases at V and 2 bases at J, leaving 4 bases unmatched. Germline V CDR1 and CDR2: DFQATT, SNEGSKA (reference sequence).

The chain links TRBV7-9 to TRBJ2-7, with D perhaps given as TRBD1 or TRBD2 (6 bases each). Between the trimmed V and J ends, which lost 5 bases and 2 bases, there was a span of 13 bases. The CDR3 runs 14 residues. Germline CDR1 SEHNR, CDR2 FQNEAQ (reference sequence). Here the CDR3 DNA reads TGTGCCAGCAGCCCGGGGGACAACGCCTACGAGCAGTACTTC. This translates into CASSPGDNAYEQYF.

This clonotype was seen more than once but under ten times. The V gene is TRBV13, the J gene TRBJ2-7; no clear D gene. CDR1 is PRHDT, CDR2 FYEKMQ, per germline (reference sequence). V gave up 5 bases and J gave up 7 bases, with 18 bases separating them. The CDR3 is 14 residues long. The CDR3 is CASSTRTLKDEQYF. The CDR3 DNA reads as TGTGCCAGCAGCACCCGGACCCTGAAGGATGAGCAGTACTTC.

This clonotype was observed at least ten times. The V call is TRBV9, the J call TRBJ2-5; 14 nucleotides align to TRBD2. The germline gives CDR1 SGDLS, CDR2 YYNGEE. V lost 5 bases and J lost 5; bases outside the gene matches: 8. This CDR3 contains 16 residues. The CDR3 protein is CASSPGLAGGVETQYF. CDR3 bases: TGTGCCAGCAGTCCAGGACTAGCGGGAGGAGTGGAGACCCAGTACTTC.